This T cell receptor (beta chain) was identified in a study of OX40 agonist ivuxolimab in advanced cancers. For the study at large: Dose-escalation patients were diagnosed with hepatocellular carcinoma, melanoma, renal cell cancer or head and neck cancer.

V lost 3 bases and J 0 bases, leaving 23 bases between the germline ends. CDR1 LNHDA and CDR2 SQIVND come from the germline V gene (reference sequence). CDR3 length: 19 amino acids. This clone was counted once. The antigen remains unidentified. The table came from immunoSEQ multiplex PCR; TCRdb's copy has only in-frame clones and leaves some out. The sample has 30,000 to 40,000 clones, more than 70% seen once. Broader study findings: On average, CD8+ T cells had more expanded clones than CD4+. Both CD4+ and CD8+ T cell populations in blood had undergone clonal expansion by week 6 at 0.1 to 3.0 mg/kg. Normalized T-cell clonal expansion was also low in a subset of nonresponders.

This specimen consisted of CD4+ or CD8+ T cells sorted from blood, obtained in a trial of the OX40 agonist ivuxolimab. The chain couples TRBV19 to TRBJ1-1; perhaps TRBD1 as D (6 bases). This TCR derives from an adult with an advanced solid tumor such as melanoma, head and neck, liver or kidney cancer. CDR3 region: CASSINGPASGHLNTEAFF. The CDR3, as DNA: TGTGCCAGTAGTATTAATGGCCCCGCCTCGGGACACCTGAACACTGAAGCTTTCTTT.